This T cell receptor (beta chain) emerged from a study of CD4+ T cells in melanoma (dated by TCRdb to between 2021 and 2024). Turning to the overall study: Neoantigen-specific CD4+ T cells in human melanoma were investigated in the study.

As for this clone: This receptor's antigen is unknown. One base away there is no much larger clone; base qualities are not given.

Donors were patients with melanoma. The library was obtained by the immunoSEQ multiplex PCR assay. TCRdb mirrors the immuneACCESS table, restricted to in-frame sequences. Some clones are absent from its copies; in checked studies, under half trace to an unresolved V gene, and the reason for the others is unknown. Across this sample there are some 150,000 clones, with about 93% seen only once. Clones ranked in the top ten supply over 1.5% of the sample. Overall study outcomes, separate from this receptor: According to the report, neoantigen-specific CD4+ T cells in melanoma displayed diverse differentiation states. Neoantigen-specific CD4+ T cells were reported to be correlated with the function of CD8+ T cells, macrophages and B cells.

From the germline V gene, CDR1 is SGHDT and CDR2 is YYEEEE. Counted from cysteine to phenylalanine, this CDR3 has 15 amino acids. CDR3 DNA only is kept here, 45 bases in frame from base 1. Trimming at the junction amounts to 2 bases on V and 0 bases on J, and the germline ends lie 8 bases apart. The receptor chain draws on TRBV5-6 and TRBJ2-2; possibly the D gene is TRBD1, per 6 matching bases. This TCR was recovered from a human donor with melanoma. At the DNA level, the sequence is TGTGCCAGCAGCTTTGGGGGCACGAACACCGGGGAGCTGTTTTTT. It translates to CASSFGGTNTGELFF.